Described below is a single T cell receptor beta chain sequence and its context. This sample is part of a study of blood T cell repertoires in COVID-19. Across the whole study: Sites in the United States, Italy and Spain provided acute and convalescent COVID-19 samples.

As originally analysed: Researchers report that nucleated cell counts were estimated from reference gene primer amplification. Method: immunoSEQ multiplex PCR; TCRdb's copy keeps in-frame clones and lacks some. V and J calls and clone size are given by that table; D and trimming were obtained from the DNA. The sample consists of approximately 300,000 clones, around 87% of them appearing once. In assigning cohorts, the study relied on participant-reported clinical history. Recovered status applied to Cohort 3 donors who had two consecutive negative PCRs. It also applied to those with clearance or with symptom resolution. This CDR3 is 15 amino acids long. Looked up from germline, CDR1 is SGDLS and CDR2 is YYNGEE. Losses at the gene ends were 3 bases for V and 4 bases for J; bases not matched to a gene: 6.

What was sequenced was PBMCs or T cells enriched from blood (not recorded which). The receptor was derived from a woman in her thirties who had recovered from COVID-19. This sequence joins TRBV9 and TRBJ2-3, with TRBD1 matching 9 bases. CDR3 residues: CASSGSGQGSDTQYF. The CDR3 nucleotides are TGTGCCAGCAGCGGATCGGGACAGGGCTCAGATACGCAGTATTTT.